One and the same sample provided the 18 T cell receptor beta chains below, sequenced in a study of naive and memory T cell subsets. These TCRs are of unknown antigen specificity. Study-level points and caveats: Especially in CD8 cells, naive repertoires contained a few larger clonotypes, possibly CD45RA-re-expressing memory cells.

Both TRBC1 and TRBC2 were covered by a beta constant-region primer of two equimolar oligonucleotides. Four rounds of PCR amplified the ligated cDNA using nested alpha and beta constant-region primers plus SP2. TCRdb re-analysed the UMI-ligation and nested PCR reads in MiXCR, keeping a single row per CDR3 protein. The repertoire holds around 100,000 distinct CDR3 sequences, with about 14% as singletons. The specimen was naive CD8+ T cells from blood. These TCRs come from a human donor in good health.

The table lists this clonotype with a few counts. The rearrangement links TRBV7-2 to TRBJ2-7; weak D call: TRBD2 (6 bases). There are 13 residues in the CDR3. Looked up from germline, CDR1 is SGHTA and CDR2 is FQGNSA. V shed 3 bases and J shed 3 bases, with 9 bases lying between them. The CDR3 sequence is CASSFYSGYEQYF. The DNA of the CDR3 is TGTGCCAGCAGCTTTTATAGCGGCTACGAGCAGTACTTC.

This clonotype was counted ten times or more. V usage is TRBV4-3 and J usage is TRBJ1-5; D remains unclear. CDR1 is LGHNA and CDR2 is YSLEER in the germline V gene. The V end was cut by 0 bases, the J end by 2 bases, with 5 bases between. This CDR3 contains 14 residues. The CDR3 sequence is CASSQDGGNQPQHF. Here the CDR3 DNA reads TGCGCCAGCAGCCAAGACGGAGGCAATCAGCCCCAGCATTTT.

This clonotype was observed at least ten times. V is TRBV7-9 and J is TRBJ2-3, with D possibly called TRBD1 or TRBD2 (5 bases each). Germline assignment: CDR1 SEHNR and CDR2 FQNEAQ (reference sequence). The CDR3 sequence is 15 residues long. Trimming cost V 1 base and J 1 base, with 9 bases left between them. The CDR3 DNA follows: TGTGCCAGCAGCTTAGTCGGGGACGGCACAGATACGCAGTATTTT. Protein sequence: CASSLVGDGTDTQYF.

There are a few counts of this clonotype. The chain couples TRBV7-3 to TRBJ2-1; weak D call: TRBD1 (6 bases). Germline-derived CDR1 and CDR2 are SGHTA and FQGTGA. V was shortened by 2 bases and J by 9 bases, with 11 bases between the two germline ends. The CDR3 has 13 residues. The CDR3 protein is CASSLGGMGEQFF. In nucleotides, the CDR3 is TGTGCCAGCAGCTTAGGGGGCATGGGTGAGCAGTTCTTC.

This clonotype was found many times. Germline and junction disagree at one end, which may indicate a read error. This chain uses TRBV7-9 with TRBJ2-4; D remains unclear. The germline CDR1 and CDR2 sequences are SEHNR and FQNEAQ (reference sequence). CDR3 length equals 14 residues. The CDR3 here is CASSLGAATNIQYF. CDR3 coding DNA: TGTGCCAGCAGCTTAGGGGCAGCCACAAACATTCAGTACTTC.

In its sample, this clonotype was seen many times. The chain couples TRBV7-6 to TRBJ2-7; TRBD2 aligns across 7 bases. J was trimmed by 0 bases and V by 1 base; bases with no gene match: 3. The CDR3 sequence is 15 residues long. Looked up from germline, CDR1 is SGHVS and CDR2 is FNYEAQ. CDR3 in DNA: TGTGCCAGCAGCTTAGGGGGCGGGAGCTCCTACGAGCAGTACTTC. It yields the protein CASSLGGGSSYEQYF. Using reference TRBV7-6 and TRBJ2-7 for the parts outside the CDR3, the full variable domain is GAGVSQSPRYKVTKRGQDVALRCDPISGHVSLYWYRQALGQGPEFLTYFNYEAQQDKSGLPNDRFSAERPEGSISTLTIQRTEQRDSAMYRCASSLGGGSSYEQYFGPGTRLTVT.

At least ten counts were recorded for this clonotype. V and J are TRBV4-2 and TRBJ2-3; D may be TRBD2 (5 bases). The V end was cut by 1 base, the J end by 0 bases, with 14 bases between. Germline loops: CDR1 LGHNA, CDR2 YNFKEQ. The CDR3 is 17 residues long. CDR3 in DNA: TGTGCCAGCAGCCAAGTAGCGTCCGGCCCGAGCACAGATACGCAGTATTTT. Its translation: CASSQVASGPSTDTQYF.

This clonotype was counted at least ten times. The genes are TRBV20-1 and TRBJ2-1; D may be TRBD2 (7 bases). Germline CDR1 DFQATT, CDR2 SNEGSKA (reference sequence). The CDR3 totals 15 residues. Trimming removed 0 bases at V and 3 bases at J, with 12 bases between. The CDR3 DNA is TGCAGTGCTAGAGATGAGCGGGACAACTACAATGAGCAGTTCTTC. It codes for CSARDERDNYNEQFF.

V usage is TRBV12-3 or TRBV12-4 and J usage is TRBJ1-1, with no clear D. Between the trimmed V and J ends, which lost 4 bases and 11 bases, there was a span of 14 bases. The CDR3 runs to 12 residues. The CDR3 here is CASSSGNVYAFF. CDR3 sequence (DNA): TGTGCCAGCAGTTCGGGTAATGTTTATGCTTTCTTT.

This chain connects TRBV12-3 or TRBV12-4 to TRBJ2-6; D is perhaps TRBD2 (5 bases). The CDR3 is 15 residues long. Deletions cut 7 bases from V and 0 bases from J, with 10 bases between. CDR3 sequence: CASTPGISGANVLTF. In DNA form, the CDR3 reads TGTGCCAGCACCCCCGGGATCTCTGGGGCCAACGTCCTGACTTTC.

The chain has TRBV27 and TRBJ1-2, with TRBD1 matching over 8 bases. The V gene's germline CDR1 is MNHEY and CDR2 SMNVEV (reference sequence). V gave up 5 bases and J gave up 8 bases; unmatched junction bases: 13. This CDR3 is built from 15 residues. The CDR3 region is CASSPWTGKISGYTF. DNA of the CDR3: TGTGCCAGCAGTCCCTGGACAGGGAAGATTAGCGGCTACACCTTC.

This clonotype was detected ten times or more. The CDR3 loop is CASRVADTQYF. DNA for the CDR3: TGTGCCAGCAGGGTGGCGGATACGCAGTATTTT. The chain couples TRBV7-3 to TRBJ2-3, with D uncertain. Trimming pared 6 bases from V and 6 bases from J, leaving 7 bases between. The CDR3 contains 11 residues. Germline CDR1 reads SGHTA; CDR2 reads FQGTGA.

The chain carries TRBV4-3 and TRBJ2-7; 8 bases fit TRBD2. With 1 base clipped from V and 3 bases from J, the junction kept 5 bases outside the gene matches. The CDR3 is 15 residues long. Germline V gives CDR1 LGHNA, CDR2 YSLEER. The CDR3 sequence: CASSQGPGLVYEQYF. As DNA, the CDR3 is TGCGCCAGCAGCCAAGGACCGGGACTAGTCTACGAGCAGTACTTC.

A few counts support this clonotype. The chain joins TRBV12-3 or TRBV12-4 to TRBJ1-3; 7 bases are shared with TRBD1. Losses at the gene ends were 6 bases for V and 1 base for J; bases not matched to a gene: 9. The CDR3 extends over 16 amino acids. The CDR3 DNA reads TGTGCCAGCAGAGTTGACAGGGTCATGTCTGGAAACACCATATATTTT. This encodes CASRVDRVMSGNTIYF.

This clonotype was recorded a few times. The chain recombines TRBV12-3 or TRBV12-4 with TRBJ2-3; D unclear. V lost 0 bases, J lost 2 bases, and 6 bases lay in between. The CDR3 runs to 14 residues. CDR3 sequence (DNA): TGTGCCAGCAGTTTAGCGCTAAACACAGATACGCAGTATTTT. It yields the protein CASSLALNTDTQYF.

CDR3 protein: CASSSGQGGSYEQYF. The CDR3 DNA reads TGTGCCAGCAGTAGTGGACAAGGAGGGTCCTACGAGCAGTACTTC. V is TRBV4-2 and J is TRBJ2-7, with a weak D call TRBD2 (6 bases). The CDR3 runs to 15 residues. The V gene lost 6 bases and the J gene lost 1 base, with 16 bases spanning the gap. Germline values: CDR1 LGHNA, CDR2 YNFKEQ.

This clonotype was counted many times. The chain employs TRBV9 and TRBJ2-7; 12 bases are shared with TRBD2. The CDR3 length is 16 residues. Trimming at V came to 3 bases and at J to 4 bases, leaving 8 bases not matched to a gene. Per the germline V gene, CDR1 is SGDLS and CDR2 is YYNGEE. CDR3 amino acids: CASSESLAGGQYEQYF. CDR3 nucleotide sequence: TGTGCCAGCAGCGAGTCCCTAGCGGGGGGGCAGTACGAGCAGTACTTC.

This clonotype was picked up a small number of times. The chain is built from TRBV25-1 and TRBJ1-1; no reliable D call. The length of the CDR3 is 13 residues. Per germline, CDR1 MGHDK and CDR2 SYGVNS. The V and J ends lost 1 base and 1 base respectively, with 4 bases between them. CDR3 protein: CASSEWRNTEAFF. The CDR3 DNA is TGTGCCAGCAGTGAATGGAGGAACACTGAAGCTTTCTTT.